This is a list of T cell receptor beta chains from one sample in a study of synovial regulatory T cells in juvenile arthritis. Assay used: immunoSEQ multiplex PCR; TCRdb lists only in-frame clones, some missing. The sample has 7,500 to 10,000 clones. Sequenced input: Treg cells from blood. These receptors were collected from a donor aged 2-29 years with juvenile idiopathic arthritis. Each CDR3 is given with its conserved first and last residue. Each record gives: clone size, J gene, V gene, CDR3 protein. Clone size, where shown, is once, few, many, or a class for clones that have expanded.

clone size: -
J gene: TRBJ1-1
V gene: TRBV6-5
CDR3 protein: CASSYSPTGITEAFF

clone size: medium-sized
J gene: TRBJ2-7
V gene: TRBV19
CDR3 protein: CASSIDLFRDSQYEQYF

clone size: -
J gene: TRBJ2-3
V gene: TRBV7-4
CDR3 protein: CASSYEGQLPSTDTQYF

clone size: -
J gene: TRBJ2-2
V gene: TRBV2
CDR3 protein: CASEGLAAGGGELFF

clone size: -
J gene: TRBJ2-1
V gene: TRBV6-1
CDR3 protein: CASSAGTRGYNEQFF

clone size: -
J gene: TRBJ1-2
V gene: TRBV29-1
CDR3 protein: CSVGRTENYGYTF

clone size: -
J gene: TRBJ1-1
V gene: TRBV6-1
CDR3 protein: CASSERWRAGAFF

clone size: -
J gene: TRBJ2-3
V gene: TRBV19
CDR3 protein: CASRGAGSPDTQYF

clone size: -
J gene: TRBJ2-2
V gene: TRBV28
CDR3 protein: CASRESNTGELFF

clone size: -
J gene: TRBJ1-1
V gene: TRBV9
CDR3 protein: CASSNPPLAF

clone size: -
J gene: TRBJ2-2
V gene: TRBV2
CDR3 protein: CATNWAPRAGELFF

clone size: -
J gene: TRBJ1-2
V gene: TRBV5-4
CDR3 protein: CASSPATLNYGYTF

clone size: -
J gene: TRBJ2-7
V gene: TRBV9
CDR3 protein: CASSVAGSHEQYF

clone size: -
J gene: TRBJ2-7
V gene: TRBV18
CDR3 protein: CASSPRGRSQNHEQYF

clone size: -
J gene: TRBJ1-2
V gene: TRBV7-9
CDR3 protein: CASSLEGIRGYGYTF

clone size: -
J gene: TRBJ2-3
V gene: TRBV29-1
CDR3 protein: CSVALDYTDTQYF

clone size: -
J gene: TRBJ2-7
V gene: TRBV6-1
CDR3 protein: CASRGTAAYEQYF

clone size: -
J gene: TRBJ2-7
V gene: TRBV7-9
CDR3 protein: CAIPDQTYEQYF

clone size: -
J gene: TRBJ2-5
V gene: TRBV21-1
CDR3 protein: CASSSQQAEETQYF

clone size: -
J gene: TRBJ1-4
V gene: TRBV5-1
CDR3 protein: CASSPQGIEKLFF

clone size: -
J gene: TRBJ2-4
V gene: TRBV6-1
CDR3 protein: CASSGGQLAKNIQYF

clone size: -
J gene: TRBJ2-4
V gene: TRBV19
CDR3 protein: CASSKGQGWLDKNIQYF

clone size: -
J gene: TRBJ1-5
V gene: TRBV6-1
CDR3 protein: CASSAGTGGWNQPQHF

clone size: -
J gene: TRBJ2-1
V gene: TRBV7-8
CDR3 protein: CAGRLAGGSNEQFF

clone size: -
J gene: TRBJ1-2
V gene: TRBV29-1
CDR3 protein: CSVGGQGGWTSNYGYTF

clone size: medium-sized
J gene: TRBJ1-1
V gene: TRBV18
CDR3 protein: CASSPGTSNTEAFF

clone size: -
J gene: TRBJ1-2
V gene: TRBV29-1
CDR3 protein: CSVHTDAPIGYTF

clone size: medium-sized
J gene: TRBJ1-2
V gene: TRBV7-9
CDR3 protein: CASSLGQYYGYTF

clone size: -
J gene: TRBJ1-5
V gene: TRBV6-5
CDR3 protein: CASSRDGYNQPQHF

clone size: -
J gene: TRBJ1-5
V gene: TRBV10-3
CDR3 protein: CAISESAAGNQPQHF

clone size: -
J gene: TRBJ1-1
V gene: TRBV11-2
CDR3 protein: CASSYGQGYTEAFF

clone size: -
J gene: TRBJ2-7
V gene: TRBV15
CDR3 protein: CATSRGDKSYEQYF

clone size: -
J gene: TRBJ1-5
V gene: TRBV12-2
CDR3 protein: CASRLAGGLVDSSPHF

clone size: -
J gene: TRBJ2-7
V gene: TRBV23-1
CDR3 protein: CASRSQGPYEQYF

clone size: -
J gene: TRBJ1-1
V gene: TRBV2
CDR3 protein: CASSLTAQNTEAFF